The 3 T cell receptor beta chains listed next were all sequenced from one sample in a study of blood T cell repertoires in COVID-19. TCRdb keeps only in-frame clones here, not all; method: immunoSEQ multiplex PCR. The data show 200,000 to 250,000 clones, around 90% seen once. The specimen was PBMCs or T cells enriched from blood (not recorded which). The source is a woman aged 18-29 years who had recovered from COVID-19.

This rearrangement joins TRBV10-3 to TRBJ1-5, with unresolved D. CDR1 and CDR2 from the germline V gene are ENHRY and SYGVKD. With 2 bases removed from V and 1 base from J, the gap between germline ends came to 15 bases. The CDR3 runs 17 residues. The CDR3 reads CAISEKRLARSNQPQHF. CDR3 coding DNA: TGTGCCATCAGTGAGAAGAGACTAGCAAGGAGCAATCAGCCCCAGCATTTT.

V gene TRBV3-1 (or the pseudogene TRBV3-2) combines with J gene TRBJ2-3; 12 nucleotides match TRBD2. The germline CDR1 and CDR2 sequences are LGHDT and YNNKEL (reference sequence). This CDR3 has 18 amino acids. Trimming took 1 base from V and 6 from J; bases not matched to a gene: 11. CDR3 DNA sequence: TGTGCCAGCAGCCAAGGGCAACTAGCGGGGGGCCGGGCTGATACGCAGTATTTT. Its protein is CASSQGQLAGGRADTQYF.

This chain uses TRBV6-6 with TRBJ1-1, with 8 nucleotides matching TRBD1. Germline CDR1 reads MNHNY; CDR2 reads SVGAGI (reference sequence). The CDR3 is 13 amino acids. With 0 bases clipped from V and 8 bases from J, the junction kept 2 bases outside the gene matches. This chain's CDR3 is CASSYSRDREAFF. The CDR3 DNA follows: TGTGCCAGCAGTTACTCGAGGGACAGGGAAGCTTTCTTT.